This TCR beta chain was sequenced in a study of metastatic and nonmetastatic thyroid tumors. Study-wide context: Repertoires were compared across blood and tumor or nodule tissue from malignant and benign thyroid patients.

Nobody among the patients had been given any treatment before thyroid surgery. The V and J ends lost 1 base and 3 bases, in that order; junction bases with no gene match: 2. The CDR3 is 13 amino acids. Germline V gene sequence: CDR1 GTSNPN, CDR2 SVGIG (reference sequence). In the original workflow: Differences in CDR3 between clinicopathological groups were drawn on to build a classifier intended to discriminate distant-metastatic papillary thyroid cancer patients. Using MiXCR, TCRdb reanalyzed the PCR reads. TCRdb's processing, not the study's, gives the V and J calls here. Seen here are about 7,000 clones, under 20% observed once, and the top ten hold about 24%.

The sequenced material came from adjacent normal tissue. This TCR derives from a male donor with papillary thyroid cancer or a benign thyroid nodule (not recorded which). Some clones in this sample may be carry-over from other donors' samples. The chain is built from TRBV30 and TRBJ2-5; 7 nucleotides align to TRBD2. The CDR3 DNA reads as TGTGCCTGGAGTGGCGGGGGAGAAGAGACCCAGTACTTC. This encodes CAWSGGGEETQYF.